Described below is a single T cell receptor (beta chain) sequence and its context. As yet, its antigen is unknown. This sample was taken from a study of T cell clones after liver transplantation. Background on the study: Draws occurred before transplant, before withdrawal, and after complete or failed withdrawal.

The germline gives CDR1 SNHLY, CDR2 FYNNEI. V shed 7 bases and J 1 base; nucleotides not matched to a gene: 10. The length of the CDR3 is 16 residues. Some clones are missing from TCRdb's copy, which holds only in-frame ones; the method was immunoSEQ multiplex PCR. The data show roughly 51,000 clones, over 55% seen once. Study conclusions and caveats: These preliminary findings come from unstandardized post-transplant sampling times. The donor-reactive repertoire was only partly measurable in a couple of subjects, lacking donor cells.

The sample consisted of CD4+ T cells from blood, taken more than 52 months after liver transplant. This TCR was sampled from a human patient who received a liver transplant. These T cells may partly come from the graft donor. V is TRBV2 and J is TRBJ1-1; the match to TRBD1 covers 9 bases. CDR3 sequence: CASTRTPGQGNTEAFF. In nucleotides, the CDR3 is TGTGCCAGCACCAGAACGCCGGGACAGGGGAACACTGAAGCTTTCTTT.